This T cell receptor beta chain was retrieved from a study of blood T cell repertoires in COVID-19. Study context: Sample material is recorded as cDNA or gDNA derived from T cells, B-cell-depleted T cells, or PBMCs.

Authors' processing steps: By means of reference gene primer amplification, nucleated cell counts were estimated. The repertoire was sequenced with immunoSEQ multiplex PCR; TCRdb's copy has only in-frame clones and lacks some. V and J calls and clone size are given by that table; D and trimming were obtained from the DNA. The sample shows some 58,000 clones, roughly 84% of them seen only once. The CDR3 runs 16 residues. V lost 5 bases and J lost 2; bases outside the gene matches: 6. Per germline, CDR1 LNHDA and CDR2 SQIVND (reference sequence). The J gene is TRBJ2-1, the V gene TRBV19, with 10 positions matching TRBD2. Sequencing was carried out using peripheral blood. This receptor was taken from a man in his fifties or sixties with active COVID-19. The CDR3 reads CASSFRTSGAYNEQFF. CDR3 DNA: TGTGCCAGTAGTTTCCGGACTAGCGGTGCCTACAATGAGCAGTTCTTC.